The 9 T cell receptor beta chains presented below share a single source sample, sequenced in a study of identical twins. TCRdb reanalysed the 5' RACE reads using MiXCR and keeps one entry per CDR3 protein. The table has approximately 890,000 distinct CDR3 sequences, approximately 13% seen once. This sample was also put to use in a study of yellow fever vaccine responses in identical twins.

Sequencing input: PBMCs. The receptors originated from a woman between 18 and 29 years old in good health.

The rearrangement links TRBV18 to TRBJ2-1; 12 bases line up with TRBD2. The CDR3 consists of 15 residues. V lost 6 bases to trimming and J lost 7 bases; unmatched junction nucleotides: 7. Germline V gene sequence: CDR1 KGHSH, CDR2 LQKENI. The CDR3 spells CASSSELAGGNEQFF. The CDR3 nucleotides read TGTGCCAGCTCCTCGGAGCTAGCGGGAGGGAATGAGCAGTTCTTC.

This clonotype was seen only a few times. This chain connects TRBV28 to TRBJ2-7; 7 bases match TRBD2. Germline V gene sequence: CDR1 MDHEN, CDR2 SYDVKM. V shed 5 bases, J shed 6 bases, and the junction held 7 bases outside the gene matches. This CDR3 is built from 13 residues. The CDR3 region has the DNA TGTGCCAGCAGTCTCGGGGGGATTAGCGAGCAGTACTTC. It translates to CASSLGGISEQYF.

There are a few counts of this clonotype. This chain links TRBV5-1 with TRBJ1-1; D is uncertain. The CDR3 length is 17 residues. With 0 bases removed from V and 1 base from J, the gap between germline ends came to 16 bases. Germline CDR1 SGHRS, CDR2 YFSETQ. As DNA, the CDR3 is TGCGCCAGCAGCTTGGTTGTCGGGAGCGTCAGGAACACTGAAGCTTTCTTT. Protein: CASSLVVGSVRNTEAFF.

This clonotype has at least ten counts. The chain employs TRBV3-1 and TRBJ2-5; TRBD1 might be the D (7 bases). Trimming took 4 bases from V and 4 from J, leaving 16 bases between them. The CDR3 is 15 residues long. Germline V gene sequence: CDR1 LGHDT, CDR2 YNNKEL (reference sequence). For the CDR3, the DNA is TGTGCCAGCAGCCTAGAAGACAGGGAGGTAGAGACCCAGTACTTC. As protein: CASSLEDREVETQYF.

This clonotype occurred once. The chain joins TRBV20-1 to TRBJ2-3; 11 bases agree with TRBD2. This CDR3 is built from 13 residues. CDR1 and CDR2 from the germline V gene are DFQATT and SNEGSKA (reference sequence). CDR3 sequence: CIAGGAHTDTQYF. CDR3 sequence (DNA): TGCATAGCGGGAGGGGCCCACACAGATACGCAGTATTTT.

The V and J genes are TRBV29-1 and TRBJ2-7; D is undetermined. Germline CDR1 is SQVTM and CDR2 is ANQGSEA. Trimming left V 7 bases short and J 0 bases short, with 19 bases between. The CDR3 runs to 15 residues. In nucleotides, the CDR3 is TGCAGCGCCGGTTATCGGAACCTGAGCTCCTACGAGCAGTACGTC. Translation gives CSAGYRNLSSYEQYV.

This clonotype has ten or more counts. This chain uses TRBV6-6 with TRBJ1-2, with TRBD1 matching over 9 bases. This CDR3 has 12 residues. J lost 4 bases, V lost 8 bases, and 2 bases had no gene match. Per the germline V gene, CDR1 is MNHNY and CDR2 is SVGAGI (reference sequence). CDR3 sequence (DNA): TGTGCCAGCGGACAGGGGATCTATGGCTACACCTTC. Amino acids: CASGQGIYGYTF.

The sample holds many counts of this clonotype. The rearrangement links TRBV20-1 to TRBJ2-7, with 12 bases that match TRBD2. CDR1 and CDR2 from the germline V gene are DFQATT and SNEGSKA (reference sequence). V shed 5 bases and J 7 bases; nucleotides not matched to a gene: 9. The CDR3 is 14 amino acids. The CDR3 is CSAHLAGGPKEQYF. The CDR3 region has the DNA TGCAGTGCTCACCTAGCGGGAGGGCCGAAGGAGCAGTACTTC.

This clonotype was observed at least ten times. The J gene is TRBJ2-2, the V gene TRBV5-1, with D perhaps TRBD1 (5 bases). The CDR3 totals 16 residues. V gave up 4 bases and J gave up 0 bases, with 13 bases separating them. Germline CDR1 and CDR2: SGHRS and YFSETQ. CDR3 sequence reads: CASSPRTLANTGELFF. The CDR3 DNA sequence: TGCGCCAGCAGCCCCCGGACATTGGCGAACACCGGGGAGCTGTTTTTT.